This T cell receptor beta chain was found in a study of CD8 T cells in Susac syndrome. Random hexamers primed reverse transcription of roughly 0.45 to 1 ug RNA. Via MiXCR, TCRdb re-called the immunoSEQ multiplex PCR reads, giving one row per CDR3 protein. This table holds about 300,000 distinct CDR3 sequences, over 75% found once. Per germline, CDR1 GTSNPN and CDR2 SVGIG (reference sequence). Trimming pared 5 bases from V and 6 bases from J, leaving 8 bases between. The CDR3 spans 11 residues. The chain joins TRBV30 to TRBJ2-1; tentatively, D is TRBD1 or TRBD2 (5 bases each). The sample comprised CD8+ T cells from PBMCs. This sequence was found in a human donor with multiple sclerosis. The CDR3 spells CAWDGGNEQFF. The CDR3 nucleotides read TGTGCCTGGGATGGGGGCAATGAGCAGTTCTTC.